These T cell receptor beta chains were read from a single sample in a study of T cell repertoires in cytomegalovirus infection. TCRdb re-derived calls from the reads in MiXCR, one entry per CDR3 protein. The sample comprises a few hundred thousand distinct CDR3 sequences, about 39% of which are singletons, and 40% to 60% rests with the top ten. The antigens for these receptors are not known. Sequencing was performed on cultured PBMCs, taken from culture after CMV antigen stimulation. Every receptor here comes from a human donor in good health (CMV status not recorded). Some clones in this sample may be carry-over from other donors' samples. The CDR3 runs from the conserved cysteine through the conserved F or W. Each record gives: D gene, J gene, V gene, clone size, CDR3 protein, CDR3 DNA. A D gene is named only where the DNA matches it firmly. Clone size is not always given. Where it is, it says once, few, many or a class for expanded clones.

- | TRBJ1-2 | TRBV6-6 | few | CASSLEEAYGYTF | TGTGCCAGCAGCCTCGAGGAGGCCTATGGCTACACCTTC
TRBD1 | TRBJ1-5 | TRBV6-6 | - | CASSYGDSGLYSNQPQHF | TGTGCCAGCAGTTACGGGGACAGCGGCCTGTATAGCAATCAGCCCCAGCATTTT
- | TRBJ2-3 | TRBV12-3/TRBV12-4 | - | CASTAEGRPQSTDTQYF | TGTGCCAGCACCGCGGAGGGACGGCCCCAAAGCACAGATACGCAGTATTTT
TRBD1 | TRBJ2-7 | TRBV27 | - | CAIGGQVGEQYF | TGTGCCATCGGTGGACAGGTTGGGGAGCAGTACTTC
- | TRBJ1-1 | TRBV7-3 | - | CASSPSYYSNTEAFF | TGTGCCAGCAGCCCTTCTTATTACAGTAACACTGAAGCTTTCTTT
- | TRBJ1-5 | TRBV7-4 | - | CASSLGGRGQPQHF | TGTGCCAGCAGCTTAGGAGGGAGAGGTCAGCCCCAGCATTTT
TRBD2 | TRBJ2-7 | TRBV7-9 | once | CASSLQAGEDEQYF | TGTGCCAGCAGCTTACAAGCGGGGGAGGATGAGCAGTACTTC
- | TRBJ2-2 | TRBV7-8 | many | CASRPPRDINTGELFF | TGTGCCAGCAGGCCTCCTAGGGACATTAACACCGGGGAGCTGTTTTTT
- | TRBJ1-2 | TRBV7-4 | few | CASSLVGEAGYTF | TGTGCCAGCAGCTTAGTTGGGGAGGCTGGCTACACCTTC
- | TRBJ1-6 | TRBV10-3 | - | CAISESTGHSPLHF | TGTGCCATCAGTGAGTCGACGGGCCATTCACCCCTCCACTTT
TRBD2 | TRBJ2-1 | TRBV6-8 | few | CASSYRRESWYNEQFF | TGTGCCAGCAGTTACAGGCGGGAGAGTTGGTACAATGAGCAGTTCTTC
- | TRBJ1-2 | TRBV12-3/TRBV12-4 | once | CASSLHSYGYTF | TGTGCCAGCAGCCTTCACAGCTATGGCTACACCTTC
- | TRBJ2-3 | TRBV6-8 | - | CASRRASTDTQYF | TGTGCCAGCCGGCGCGCTAGCACAGATACGCAGTATTTT
- | TRBJ2-5 | TRBV29-1 | - | CSVEGVARGETQYF | TGCAGCGTTGAAGGGGTGGCCAGGGGAGAGACCCAGTACTTC
- | TRBJ2-5 | TRBV7-9 | few | CASSPGLGGKETQYF | TGTGCCAGCAGCCCCGGCCTAGGGGGGAAAGAGACCCAGTACTTC
- | TRBJ1-6 | TRBV7-4 | - | CASSLARGPDSPYNSPLHF | TGTGCCAGCAGCTTAGCGAGGGGTCCAGACAGCCCCTATAATTCACCCCTCCACTTT
TRBD1 | TRBJ1-4 | TRBV7-8 | many | CASSLGTGHNLVKLFF | TGTGCCAGCAGCTTAGGGACAGGGCATAACTTGGTAAAACTGTTTTTT
- | TRBJ2-7 | TRBV7-2 | few | CASSSTGTVSYEQYF | TGTGCCAGCAGCTCGACCGGGACTGTCTCCTACGAGCAGTACTTC
- | TRBJ2-1 | TRBV7-2 | few | CASSLYTSWGSEQFF | TGTGCCAGCAGCTTATACACTAGCTGGGGATCTGAGCAGTTCTTC
- | TRBJ2-5 | TRBV12-3/TRBV12-4 | - | CASSFDGGETQYF | TGTGCCAGCAGTTTCGACGGAGGAGAGACCCAGTACTTC
- | TRBJ2-1 | TRBV4-3 | - | CASSPSFNDNEQFF | TGCGCCAGCAGCCCGTCGTTCAACGACAATGAGCAGTTCTTC
- | TRBJ2-5 | TRBV7-2 | many | CASSRVETQYF | TGTGCCAGCAGCCGAGTGGAGACCCAGTACTTC
- | TRBJ2-1 | TRBV7-9 | few | CASSSRGGLEQFF | TGTGCCAGCAGCTCCAGGGGGGGCCTCGAGCAGTTCTTC
- | TRBJ2-2 | TRBV7-2 | few | CASSLWGAGELFF | TGTGCCAGCAGCTTGTGGGGAGCCGGGGAGCTGTTTTTT
TRBD2 | TRBJ2-3 | TRBV7-9 | many | CASSPSGRTDTQYF | TGTGCCAGCAGCCCTAGCGGACGCACAGATACGCAGTATTTT
TRBD1 | TRBJ1-1 | TRBV10-2 | - | CASRDREGPEAFF | TGCGCCAGCAGGGACAGGGAGGGCCCTGAAGCTTTCTTT
- | TRBJ1-2 | TRBV7-2 | - | CANSLLQGVGYTF | TGTGCCAACAGCTTGCTCCAAGGGGTCGGCTACACCTTC
- | TRBJ1-5 | TRBV7-2 | - | CASSLAGQLNQPQHF | TGTGCCAGCAGCTTAGCTGGCCAGCTCAATCAGCCCCAGCATTTT
- | TRBJ1-4 | TRBV4-1 | - | CASSQGNRREKLFF | TGCGCCAGCAGCCAAGGAAACCGCCGGGAAAAACTGTTTTTT
- | TRBJ2-7 | TRBV7-6 | few | CASSLGLSGTQGEQYF | TGTGCCAGCAGCTTAGGGTTGTCGGGCACCCAGGGCGAGCAGTACTTC
- | TRBJ2-7 | TRBV6-5 | - | CASSYSVGEQYF | TGTGCCAGCAGTTACTCAGTTGGAGAGCAGTACTTC